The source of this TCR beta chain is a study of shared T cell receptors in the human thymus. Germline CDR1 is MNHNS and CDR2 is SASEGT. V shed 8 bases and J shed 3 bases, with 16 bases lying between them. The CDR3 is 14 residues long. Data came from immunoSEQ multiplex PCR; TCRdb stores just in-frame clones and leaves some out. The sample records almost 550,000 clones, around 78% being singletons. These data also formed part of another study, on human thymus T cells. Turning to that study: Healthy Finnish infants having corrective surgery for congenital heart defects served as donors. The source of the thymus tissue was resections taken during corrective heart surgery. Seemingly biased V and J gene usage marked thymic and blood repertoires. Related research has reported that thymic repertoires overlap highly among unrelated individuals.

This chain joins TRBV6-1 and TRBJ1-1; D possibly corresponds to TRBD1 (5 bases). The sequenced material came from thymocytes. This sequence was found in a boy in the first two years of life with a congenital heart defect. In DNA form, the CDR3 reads TGTGCCAGCGAATGGCGGGGACCTCACACTGAAGCTTTCTTT. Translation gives CASEWRGPHTEAFF.